This T cell receptor beta chain was recorded in a study of blood T cell repertoires in COVID-19. Looking at the study overall: The United States, Italy and Spain provided the acute and convalescent COVID-19 samples. From T cells, B-cell-depleted T cells, or PBMCs came the material, which was cDNA or gDNA.

Original processing methods: Reference gene primer amplification yielded estimated nucleated cell counts. This table comes from immunoSEQ multiplex PCR, and its TCRdb copy is limited to in-frame clones, with some not included. V, J and clone size were drawn from that table, and D and trimming were deduced from the DNA. The table has hundreds of thousands of clones, roughly 85% seen once. The ends lost 3 bases at V and 6 bases at J; junction bases unmatched: 5. In germline, CDR1 is SEHNR, CDR2 FQNEAQ (reference sequence). The CDR3 covers 15 residues. The sample taken for sequencing was peripheral blood. The rearrangement uses TRBV7-9 and TRBJ1-4, with 9 bases identical to TRBD1. This TCR came from a man aged 45-65 years with active or convalescent COVID-19. This chain's CDR3 is CASSFPDRGYEKLFF. DNA of the CDR3: TGTGCCAGCAGCTTCCCGGACAGGGGATATGAAAAACTGTTTTTT.